This T cell receptor (beta chain) was recovered during a study of T cell changes during pregnancy in multiple sclerosis. Method: immunoSEQ multiplex PCR; TCRdb's copy keeps in-frame clones and lacks some. The data hold about 80,000 clones, with 90% to 95% observed a single time. This sample comprised peripheral blood, obtained before pregnancy. The sequence came from a female donor with multiple sclerosis, enrolled in a pregnancy study.

The CDR3 here is CASSPTGVLEAFF. CDR3 coding DNA: TGTGCCAGTAGTCCGACCGGGGTCCTTGAAGCTTTCTTT. The chain links TRBV19 to TRBJ1-1, with unresolved D. The V end was cut by 5 bases, the J end by 7 bases, with 14 bases between. This CDR3 spans 13 amino acids. CDR1 is LNHDA and CDR2 is SQIVND in the germline V gene (reference sequence).